Listed below are T cell receptor beta chains from one sample, sequenced in a study of PD-1 blockade in classical Hodgkin lymphoma. Only in-frame clones appear in the TCRdb table, and some are missing; sequencing was by immunoSEQ multiplex PCR. The data hold 13,000 to 15,000 clones, with roughly 86% observed a single time. The specimen comprised peripheral blood mononuclear cells (PBMCs), sampled at baseline. The receptors originated from a human donor with classical Hodgkin lymphoma. CDR3s include the opening cysteine and the closing phenylalanine or tryptophan. The order of the fields is D gene, J gene, CDR3 length, V gene, CDR3 DNA, CDR3 protein. D genes are given only for firm matches.

TRBD1 TRBJ1-6 16 TRBV15 TGTGCCACCAGCAGAGGCGGACAGGGCTATAATTCACCCCTCCACTTT CATSRGGQGYNSPLHF
- TRBJ2-3 15 TRBV7-2 TGTGCCAGCAGCTTAGCGTTGGGGCTGTCAGATACGCAGTATTTT CASSLALGLSDTQYF
- TRBJ2-1 17 TRBV7-9 TGTGCCAGCAGCCCCTCGAGGGGGGGGCTTTCCTACAATGAGCAGTTCTTC CASSPSRGGLSYNEQFF
- TRBJ1-1 12 TRBV2 TGTGCCAGCAGGAACTGGAACACTGAAGCTTTCTTT CASRNWNTEAFF
- TRBJ1-4 14 TRBV6-1 TGTGCCAGCAGTGCCCCAGGGAGGGATGAAAAACTGTTTTTT CASSAPGRDEKLFF
- TRBJ2-5 12 TRBV7-9 TGTGCCAGCAGCCCTAGCTATGGGACCCAGTACTTC CASSPSYGTQYF
TRBD1 TRBJ1-3 15 TRBV5-1 TGCGCCAGCAGCTTTGGACAGGGATCTGGAAACACCATATATTTT CASSFGQGSGNTIYF
- TRBJ1-5 14 TRBV7-2 TGTGCCAGCAGCTTCGACGGTAGCAATCAGCCCCAGCATTTT CASSFDGSNQPQHF
- TRBJ2-1 15 TRBV10-3 TGTGCCATCAGTGCGGGGGACGGCTCCTACAATGAGCAGTTCTTC CAISAGDGSYNEQFF
- TRBJ2-3 12 TRBV9 TGTGCCAGCAGCCCCGGATGGGATACGCAGTATTTT CASSPGWDTQYF
- TRBJ2-7 13 TRBV5-1 TGCGCCAGCAGACCATCGGAGTCCTACGAGCAGTACTTC CASRPSESYEQYF
TRBD1 TRBJ2-6 21 TRBV10-1 TGCGCCAGCAGTGAGTCGTTTAGGACCGGGACAGGGGGAGGTGGGGCCAACGTCCTGACTTTC CASSESFRTGTGGGGANVLTF
TRBD1 TRBJ1-1 15 TRBV9 TGTGCCAGCAGCCCTCGGACAGGTTTGAACACTGAAGCTTTCTTT CASSPRTGLNTEAFF
- TRBJ1-5 14 TRBV28 TGTGCCAGCAGTTTGCCCGGGACCGACCAGCCCCAGCATTTT CASSLPGTDQPQHF
TRBD2 TRBJ2-7 14 TRBV5-6 TGTGCCAGCAGCCCGGGGACTAGCGGGCGGGAGCAGTACTTC CASSPGTSGREQYF
- TRBJ2-1 14 TRBV10-3 TGTGCCATCAGTGACACGGGAGTATTCAATGAGCAGTTCTTC CAISDTGVFNEQFF